One and the same sample provided the 12 T cell receptor beta chains below, sequenced in a study of blood T cell repertoires in COVID-19 (dated by TCRdb to the early 2020s). Library preparation employed the immunoSEQ multiplex PCR assay. This immuneACCESS table, as held by TCRdb, lists in-frame sequences with V and J called but not all clones. Of the missing ones, under half trace to an unresolved V gene in checked studies; the others have no known cause. The sample has hundreds of thousands of clones on record, roughly 90% of them singletons. The ten biggest clones cover around 10% of the sample. The sequenced material came from PBMCs or T cells enriched from blood (not recorded which). The receptors here all came from a man in his forties or fifties who had recovered from COVID-19.

V is TRBV2 and J is TRBJ2-3, with 7 positions matching TRBD1. CDR1 is SNHLY, CDR2 FYNNEI, per germline. The trim removed 6 bases at V and 0 bases at J, leaving 9 bases unmatched. CDR3 size: 16 residues. The CDR3, as DNA: TGTGCCAGCAGCGCGACAGGGTCCGGCAGCACAGATACGCAGTATTTT. Translating it yields CASSATGSGSTDTQYF.

V is TRBV9 and J is TRBJ1-1; D possibly corresponds to TRBD1 (5 bases). The CDR3 is made up of 16 amino acids. V was clipped by 6 bases and J by 1 base, with 19 bases between them. The V gene's germline CDR1 is SGDLS and CDR2 YYNGEE. This CDR3 reads CASTKGPRQRNTEAFF. CDR3 sequence (DNA): TGTGCCAGCACCAAAGGTCCGAGACAGAGGAACACTGAAGCTTTCTTT.

This chain links TRBV30 with TRBJ2-3, with D possibly being TRBD2 (5 bases). The V and J ends lost 0 bases and 1 base respectively, with 11 bases between them. This CDR3 has 15 amino acids. The germline V gene encodes CDR1 GTSNPN and CDR2 SVGIG (reference sequence). CDR3 region: CAWSVLGGRTDTQYF. CDR3 sequence (DNA): TGTGCCTGGAGTGTACTGGGCGGGCGCACAGATACGCAGTATTTT.

This clone was seen only a few times. This chain uses TRBV5-1 with TRBJ1-2; TRBD1 might be the D (5 bases). CDR1 and CDR2 from the germline V gene are SGHRS and YFSETQ. The V and J ends lost 1 base and 7 bases respectively, with 17 bases between them. This CDR3 contains 15 residues. In nucleotides, the CDR3 is TGCGCCAGCAGCTTGAATGCAGGGCTTGCCCTTGGCTACACCTTC. Protein sequence: CASSLNAGLALGYTF. Full variable domain (rest looked up from reference TRBV5-1 and TRBJ1-2): KAGVTQTPRYLIKTRGQQVTLSCSPISGHRSVSWYQQTPGQGLQFLFEYFSETQRNKGNFPGRFSGRQFSNSRSEMNVSTLELGDSALYLCASSLNAGLALGYTFGSGTRLTVV.

The chain is built from TRBV9 and TRBJ2-5; D is perhaps TRBD2 (6 bases). Between the trimmed V and J ends, which lost 0 bases and 4 bases, there was a span of 13 bases. This CDR3 spans 15 amino acids. The germline CDR1 and CDR2 sequences are SGDLS and YYNGEE. The CDR3: CASSVAGGGRETQYF. Here the CDR3 DNA reads TGTGCCAGCAGCGTAGCTGGGGGAGGAAGAGAGACCCAGTACTTC. The complete variable domain, with remaining parts taken from reference TRBV9 and TRBJ2-5, reads DSGVTQTPKHLITATGQRVTLRCSPRSGDLSVYWYQQSLDQGLQFLIQYYNGEERAKGNILERFSAQQFPDLHSELNLSSLELGDSALYFCASSVAGGGRETQYFGPGTRLLVL.

The rearrangement joins TRBV27 to TRBJ2-1, with 8 positions matching TRBD2. The V segment lost 6 bases and the J segment 10 bases; nucleotides outside the gene matches: 14. The CDR3 extends over 15 amino acids. CDR1 and CDR2 from the germline V gene are MNHEY and SMNVEV (reference sequence). DNA for the CDR3: TGTGCCAGCAGCTACGGGACTAGTAAGGCTAGGGAGCAGTTCTTC. Translating gives CASSYGTSKAREQFF.

The chain combines TRBV5-8 with TRBJ2-7, with a possible D match to TRBD1 (5 bases). V was shortened by 3 bases and J by 1 base, with 8 bases between the two germline ends. Germline loops: CDR1 SGHTS, CDR2 YDEGEE. The CDR3 runs to 13 residues. CDR3 in DNA: TGTGCCAGCAGCTCAGACAGTTCCTACGAGCAGTACTTC. Residues: CASSSDSSYEQYF.

CDR3 protein: CASRRTKKTSGGDSPYEQYF. For the CDR3, the DNA is TGTGCCAGCAGACGAACAAAAAAGACTAGCGGGGGGGATTCCCCCTACGAGCAGTACTTC. The chain combines TRBV2 with TRBJ2-7, with 14 bases identical to TRBD2. Germline CDR1 SNHLY, CDR2 FYNNEI. V shed 6 bases and J 2 bases; nucleotides not matched to a gene: 18. The CDR3 contains 20 residues.

The V call is TRBV5-1, the J call TRBJ1-1; D remains ambiguous. The germline CDR1 and CDR2 sequences are SGHRS and YFSETQ. The CDR3 runs 16 residues. V was clipped by 1 base and J by 1 base, with 14 bases between them. The chain's CDR3 is CASSLQSVRGNTEAFF. The CDR3 bases are TGCGCCAGCAGCTTGCAGTCAGTCCGGGGGAACACTGAAGCTTTCTTT. Drawing the rest from reference TRBV5-1 and TRBJ1-1, the complete variable domain is KAGVTQTPRYLIKTRGQQVTLSCSPISGHRSVSWYQQTPGQGLQFLFEYFSETQRNKGNFPGRFSGRQFSNSRSEMNVSTLELGDSALYLCASSLQSVRGNTEAFFGQGTRLTVV.

This clone was counted a few times. The rearrangement uses TRBV29-1 and TRBJ1-2; TRBD1 agrees at 10 bases. This CDR3 has 14 residues. V lost 1 base, J lost 6 bases, and 5 bases stayed unmatched. From germline, CDR1 is SQVTM and CDR2 ANQGSEA. CDR3 protein: CSVEGRGTGDGYTF. Written as DNA, the CDR3 is TGCAGCGTTGAAGGACGGGGGACAGGGGATGGCTACACCTTC.

The chain is built from TRBV28 and TRBJ2-7; D unclear. Trimming took 3 bases from V and 3 from J, leaving 12 bases between them. The germline V gene has CDR1 MDHEN and CDR2 SYDVKM. CDR3 length: 14 amino acids. Here the CDR3 reads CASSLQVQGYEQYF. CDR3 in DNA: TGTGCCAGCAGTTTGCAGGTACAAGGCTACGAGCAGTACTTC.

The genes are TRBV4-3 and TRBJ2-3; TRBD1 matches 7 bases. Per germline, CDR1 LGHNA and CDR2 YSLEER. The length of the CDR3 is 15 residues. With 0 bases clipped from V and 4 bases from J, the junction kept 4 bases outside the gene matches. This chain's CDR3 is CASSQETGSSDTQYF. The CDR3 bases are TGCGCCAGCAGCCAAGAGACAGGGTCATCAGATACGCAGTATTTT.